This T cell receptor beta chain was recorded in a study of shared clonotypes between healthy human individuals. Study in general: A donor's plate count was three for CD4 naive and three for CD4 memory; CD8 naive had two and CD8 memory one.

CD4+ cell separation produced CD45RA+ naive and CD45RA-negative memory subsets. There are 17 residues in the CDR3. Germline V gene sequence: CDR1 SGHTA, CDR2 FQGNSA. The trim removed 1 base at V and 0 bases at J, leaving 9 bases unmatched. Using immunoSEQ multiplex PCR, the repertoire was profiled, and TCRdb retains in-frame clones only, with some absent. The profile shows roughly 1,000,000 clones, approximately 80% of them singletons. Sequencing input: memory CD4+ T cells from PBMCs. Subset meaning: CD45RA-negative fraction. V is TRBV7-2 and J is TRBJ2-7; 7 positions agree with TRBD2. The receptor's source is a man aged 18 to 30 in good health. Some clones in this sample may be carry-over from other donors' samples. CDR3 residues: CASSLGSLAESSYEQYF. The CDR3 DNA sequence: TGTGCCAGCAGCTTAGGATCCCTAGCGGAGAGCTCCTACGAGCAGTACTTC.